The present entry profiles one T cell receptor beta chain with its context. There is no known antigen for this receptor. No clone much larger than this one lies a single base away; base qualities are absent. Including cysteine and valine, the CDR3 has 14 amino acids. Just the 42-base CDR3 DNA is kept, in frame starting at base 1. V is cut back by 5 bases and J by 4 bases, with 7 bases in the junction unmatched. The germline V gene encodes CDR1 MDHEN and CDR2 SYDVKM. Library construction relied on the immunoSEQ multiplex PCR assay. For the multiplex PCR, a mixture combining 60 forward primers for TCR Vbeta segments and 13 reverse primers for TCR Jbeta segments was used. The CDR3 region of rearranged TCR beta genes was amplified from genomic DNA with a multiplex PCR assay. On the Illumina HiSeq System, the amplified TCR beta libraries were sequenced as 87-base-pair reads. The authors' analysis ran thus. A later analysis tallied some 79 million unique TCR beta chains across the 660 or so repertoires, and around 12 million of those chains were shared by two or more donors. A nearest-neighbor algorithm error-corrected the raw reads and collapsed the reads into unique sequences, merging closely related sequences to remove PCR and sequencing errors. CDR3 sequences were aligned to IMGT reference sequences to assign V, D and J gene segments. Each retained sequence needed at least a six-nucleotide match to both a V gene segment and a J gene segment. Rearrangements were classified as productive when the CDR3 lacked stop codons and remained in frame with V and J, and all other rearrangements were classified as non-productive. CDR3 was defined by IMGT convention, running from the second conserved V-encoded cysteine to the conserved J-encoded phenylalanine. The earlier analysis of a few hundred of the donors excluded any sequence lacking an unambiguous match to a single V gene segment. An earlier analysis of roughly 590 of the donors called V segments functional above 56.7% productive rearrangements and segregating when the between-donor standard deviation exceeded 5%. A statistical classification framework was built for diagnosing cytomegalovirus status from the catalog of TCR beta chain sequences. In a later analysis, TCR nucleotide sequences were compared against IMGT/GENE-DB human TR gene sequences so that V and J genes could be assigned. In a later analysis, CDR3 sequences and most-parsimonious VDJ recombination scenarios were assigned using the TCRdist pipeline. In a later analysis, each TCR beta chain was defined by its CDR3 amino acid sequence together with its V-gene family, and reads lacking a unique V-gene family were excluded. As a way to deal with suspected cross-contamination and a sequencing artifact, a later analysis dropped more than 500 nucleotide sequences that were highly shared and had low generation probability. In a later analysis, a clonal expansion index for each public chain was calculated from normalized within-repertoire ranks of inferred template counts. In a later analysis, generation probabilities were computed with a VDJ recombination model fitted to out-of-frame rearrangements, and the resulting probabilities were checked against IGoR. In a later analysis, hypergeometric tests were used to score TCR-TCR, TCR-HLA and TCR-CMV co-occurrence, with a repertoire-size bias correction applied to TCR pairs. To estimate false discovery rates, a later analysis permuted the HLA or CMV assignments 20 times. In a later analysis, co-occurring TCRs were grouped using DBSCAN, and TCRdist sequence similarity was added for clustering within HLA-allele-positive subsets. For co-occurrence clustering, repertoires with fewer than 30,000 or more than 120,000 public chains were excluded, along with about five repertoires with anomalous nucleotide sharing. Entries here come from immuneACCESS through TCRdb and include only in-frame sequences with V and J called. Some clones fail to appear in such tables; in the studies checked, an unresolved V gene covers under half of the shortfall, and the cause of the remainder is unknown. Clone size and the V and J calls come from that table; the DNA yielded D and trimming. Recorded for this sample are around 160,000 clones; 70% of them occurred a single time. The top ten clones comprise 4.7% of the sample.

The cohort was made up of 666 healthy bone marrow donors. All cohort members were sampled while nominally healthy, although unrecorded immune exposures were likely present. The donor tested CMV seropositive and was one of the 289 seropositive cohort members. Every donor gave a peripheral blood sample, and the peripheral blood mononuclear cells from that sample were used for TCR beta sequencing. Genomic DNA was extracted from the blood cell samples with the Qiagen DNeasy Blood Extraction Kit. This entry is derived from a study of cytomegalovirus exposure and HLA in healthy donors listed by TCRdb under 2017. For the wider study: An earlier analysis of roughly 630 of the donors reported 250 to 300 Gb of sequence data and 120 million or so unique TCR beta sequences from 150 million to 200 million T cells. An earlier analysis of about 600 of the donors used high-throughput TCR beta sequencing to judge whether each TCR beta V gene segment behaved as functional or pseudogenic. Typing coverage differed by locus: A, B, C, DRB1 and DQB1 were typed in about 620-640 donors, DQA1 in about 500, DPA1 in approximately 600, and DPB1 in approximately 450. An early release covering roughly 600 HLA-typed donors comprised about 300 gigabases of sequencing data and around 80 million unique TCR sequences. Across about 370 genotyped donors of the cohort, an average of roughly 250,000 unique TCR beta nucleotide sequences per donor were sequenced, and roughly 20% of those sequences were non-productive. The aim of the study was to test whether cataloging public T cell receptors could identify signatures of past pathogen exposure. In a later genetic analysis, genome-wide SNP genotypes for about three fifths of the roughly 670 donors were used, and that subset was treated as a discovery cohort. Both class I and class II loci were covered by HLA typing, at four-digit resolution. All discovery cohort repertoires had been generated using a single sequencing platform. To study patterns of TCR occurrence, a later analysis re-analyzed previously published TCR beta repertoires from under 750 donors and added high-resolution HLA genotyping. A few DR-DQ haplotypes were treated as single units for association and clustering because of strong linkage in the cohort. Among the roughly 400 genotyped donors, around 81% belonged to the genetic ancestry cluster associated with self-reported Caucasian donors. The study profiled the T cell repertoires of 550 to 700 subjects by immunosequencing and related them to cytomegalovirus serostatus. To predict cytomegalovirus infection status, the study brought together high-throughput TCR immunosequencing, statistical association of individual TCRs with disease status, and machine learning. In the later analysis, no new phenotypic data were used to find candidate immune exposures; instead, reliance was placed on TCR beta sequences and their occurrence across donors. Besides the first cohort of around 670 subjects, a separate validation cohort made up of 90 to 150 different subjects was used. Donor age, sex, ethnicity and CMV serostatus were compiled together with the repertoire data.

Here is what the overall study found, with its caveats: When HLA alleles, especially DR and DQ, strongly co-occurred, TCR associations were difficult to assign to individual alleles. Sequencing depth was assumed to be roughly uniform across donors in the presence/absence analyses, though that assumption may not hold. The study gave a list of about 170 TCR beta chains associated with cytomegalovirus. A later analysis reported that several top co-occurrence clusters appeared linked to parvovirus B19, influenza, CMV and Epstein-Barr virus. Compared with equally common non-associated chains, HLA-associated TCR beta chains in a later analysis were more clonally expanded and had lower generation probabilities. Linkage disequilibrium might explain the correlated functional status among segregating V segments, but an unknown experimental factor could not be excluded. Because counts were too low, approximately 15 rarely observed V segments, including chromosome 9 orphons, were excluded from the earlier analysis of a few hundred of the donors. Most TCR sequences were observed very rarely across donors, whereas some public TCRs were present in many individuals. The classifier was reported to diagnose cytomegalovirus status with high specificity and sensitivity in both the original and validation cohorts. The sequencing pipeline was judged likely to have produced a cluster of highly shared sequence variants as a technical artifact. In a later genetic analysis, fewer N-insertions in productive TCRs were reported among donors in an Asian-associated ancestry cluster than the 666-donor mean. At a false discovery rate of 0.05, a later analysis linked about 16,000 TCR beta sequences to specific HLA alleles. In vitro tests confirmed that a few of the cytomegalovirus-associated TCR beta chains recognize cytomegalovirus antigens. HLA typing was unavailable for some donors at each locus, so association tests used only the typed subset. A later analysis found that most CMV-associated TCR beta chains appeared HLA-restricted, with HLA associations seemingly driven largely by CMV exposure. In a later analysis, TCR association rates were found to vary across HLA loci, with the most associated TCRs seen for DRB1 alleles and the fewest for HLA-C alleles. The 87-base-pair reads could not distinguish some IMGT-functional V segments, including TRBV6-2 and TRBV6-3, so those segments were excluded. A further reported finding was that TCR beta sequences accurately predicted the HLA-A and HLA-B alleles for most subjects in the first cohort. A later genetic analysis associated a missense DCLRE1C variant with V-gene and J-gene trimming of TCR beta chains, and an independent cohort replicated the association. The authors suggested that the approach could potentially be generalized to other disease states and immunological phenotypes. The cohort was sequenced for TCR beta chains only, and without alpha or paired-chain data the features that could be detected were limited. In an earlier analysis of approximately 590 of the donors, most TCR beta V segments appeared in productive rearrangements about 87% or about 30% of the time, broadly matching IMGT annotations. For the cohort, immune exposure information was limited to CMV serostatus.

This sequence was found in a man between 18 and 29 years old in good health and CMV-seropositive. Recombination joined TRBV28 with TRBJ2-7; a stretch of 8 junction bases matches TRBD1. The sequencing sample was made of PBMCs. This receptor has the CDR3 CASSPRTGRYEQYV. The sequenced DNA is TGTGCCAGCAGTCCGAGGACAGGGAGGTACGAGCAGTACGTC.